This T cell receptor beta chain originates from a study of OX40 agonist ivuxolimab in advanced cancers. About the study: Each dose-escalation patient presented with hepatocellular carcinoma, melanoma, renal cell or head and neck cancer. Study-level findings and limits: There was clonal expansion of CD4+ and CD8+ blood T cells by week 6 at 0.1 to 3.0 mg/kg. At 0.1-3.0 mg/kg, partial responders had clonal expansion among the lowest observed.

Some clones are missing from TCRdb's copy, which holds only in-frame ones; the method was immunoSEQ multiplex PCR. The data hold about 83,000 clones, with roughly 90% observed a single time. The length of the CDR3 is 16 residues. Per the germline V gene, CDR1 is MGHRA and CDR2 is YSYEKL. The ends lost 5 bases at V and 3 bases at J; junction bases unmatched: 9. With autoimmune disease history or systemic immunosuppression, patients were excluded. To note about this clone: Its cognate antigen is unknown.

This receptor was identified in an adult with an advanced solid tumor such as melanoma, head and neck, liver or kidney cancer. The sequencing here drew on CD4+ or CD8+ T cells sorted from blood, taken in a trial of the OX40 agonist ivuxolimab. The rearrangement joins TRBV4-1 to TRBJ1-2; 10 bases align to TRBD1. CDR3: CASSVVGGQGYYGYTF. The CDR3 nucleotides are TGCGCCAGCAGCGTGGTAGGGGGACAGGGGTACTATGGCTACACCTTC.